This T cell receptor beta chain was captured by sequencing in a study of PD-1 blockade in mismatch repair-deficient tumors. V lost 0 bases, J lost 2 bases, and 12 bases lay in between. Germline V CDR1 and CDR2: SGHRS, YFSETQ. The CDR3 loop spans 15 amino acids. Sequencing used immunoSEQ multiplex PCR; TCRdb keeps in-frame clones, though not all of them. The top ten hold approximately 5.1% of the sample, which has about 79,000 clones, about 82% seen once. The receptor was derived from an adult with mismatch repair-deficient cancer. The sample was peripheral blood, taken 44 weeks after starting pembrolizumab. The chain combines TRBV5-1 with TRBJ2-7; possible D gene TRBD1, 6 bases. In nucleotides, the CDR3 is TGCGCCAGCAGCTTGGGGGCAGGGGTTACCTACGAGCAGTACTTC. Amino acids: CASSLGAGVTYEQYF.